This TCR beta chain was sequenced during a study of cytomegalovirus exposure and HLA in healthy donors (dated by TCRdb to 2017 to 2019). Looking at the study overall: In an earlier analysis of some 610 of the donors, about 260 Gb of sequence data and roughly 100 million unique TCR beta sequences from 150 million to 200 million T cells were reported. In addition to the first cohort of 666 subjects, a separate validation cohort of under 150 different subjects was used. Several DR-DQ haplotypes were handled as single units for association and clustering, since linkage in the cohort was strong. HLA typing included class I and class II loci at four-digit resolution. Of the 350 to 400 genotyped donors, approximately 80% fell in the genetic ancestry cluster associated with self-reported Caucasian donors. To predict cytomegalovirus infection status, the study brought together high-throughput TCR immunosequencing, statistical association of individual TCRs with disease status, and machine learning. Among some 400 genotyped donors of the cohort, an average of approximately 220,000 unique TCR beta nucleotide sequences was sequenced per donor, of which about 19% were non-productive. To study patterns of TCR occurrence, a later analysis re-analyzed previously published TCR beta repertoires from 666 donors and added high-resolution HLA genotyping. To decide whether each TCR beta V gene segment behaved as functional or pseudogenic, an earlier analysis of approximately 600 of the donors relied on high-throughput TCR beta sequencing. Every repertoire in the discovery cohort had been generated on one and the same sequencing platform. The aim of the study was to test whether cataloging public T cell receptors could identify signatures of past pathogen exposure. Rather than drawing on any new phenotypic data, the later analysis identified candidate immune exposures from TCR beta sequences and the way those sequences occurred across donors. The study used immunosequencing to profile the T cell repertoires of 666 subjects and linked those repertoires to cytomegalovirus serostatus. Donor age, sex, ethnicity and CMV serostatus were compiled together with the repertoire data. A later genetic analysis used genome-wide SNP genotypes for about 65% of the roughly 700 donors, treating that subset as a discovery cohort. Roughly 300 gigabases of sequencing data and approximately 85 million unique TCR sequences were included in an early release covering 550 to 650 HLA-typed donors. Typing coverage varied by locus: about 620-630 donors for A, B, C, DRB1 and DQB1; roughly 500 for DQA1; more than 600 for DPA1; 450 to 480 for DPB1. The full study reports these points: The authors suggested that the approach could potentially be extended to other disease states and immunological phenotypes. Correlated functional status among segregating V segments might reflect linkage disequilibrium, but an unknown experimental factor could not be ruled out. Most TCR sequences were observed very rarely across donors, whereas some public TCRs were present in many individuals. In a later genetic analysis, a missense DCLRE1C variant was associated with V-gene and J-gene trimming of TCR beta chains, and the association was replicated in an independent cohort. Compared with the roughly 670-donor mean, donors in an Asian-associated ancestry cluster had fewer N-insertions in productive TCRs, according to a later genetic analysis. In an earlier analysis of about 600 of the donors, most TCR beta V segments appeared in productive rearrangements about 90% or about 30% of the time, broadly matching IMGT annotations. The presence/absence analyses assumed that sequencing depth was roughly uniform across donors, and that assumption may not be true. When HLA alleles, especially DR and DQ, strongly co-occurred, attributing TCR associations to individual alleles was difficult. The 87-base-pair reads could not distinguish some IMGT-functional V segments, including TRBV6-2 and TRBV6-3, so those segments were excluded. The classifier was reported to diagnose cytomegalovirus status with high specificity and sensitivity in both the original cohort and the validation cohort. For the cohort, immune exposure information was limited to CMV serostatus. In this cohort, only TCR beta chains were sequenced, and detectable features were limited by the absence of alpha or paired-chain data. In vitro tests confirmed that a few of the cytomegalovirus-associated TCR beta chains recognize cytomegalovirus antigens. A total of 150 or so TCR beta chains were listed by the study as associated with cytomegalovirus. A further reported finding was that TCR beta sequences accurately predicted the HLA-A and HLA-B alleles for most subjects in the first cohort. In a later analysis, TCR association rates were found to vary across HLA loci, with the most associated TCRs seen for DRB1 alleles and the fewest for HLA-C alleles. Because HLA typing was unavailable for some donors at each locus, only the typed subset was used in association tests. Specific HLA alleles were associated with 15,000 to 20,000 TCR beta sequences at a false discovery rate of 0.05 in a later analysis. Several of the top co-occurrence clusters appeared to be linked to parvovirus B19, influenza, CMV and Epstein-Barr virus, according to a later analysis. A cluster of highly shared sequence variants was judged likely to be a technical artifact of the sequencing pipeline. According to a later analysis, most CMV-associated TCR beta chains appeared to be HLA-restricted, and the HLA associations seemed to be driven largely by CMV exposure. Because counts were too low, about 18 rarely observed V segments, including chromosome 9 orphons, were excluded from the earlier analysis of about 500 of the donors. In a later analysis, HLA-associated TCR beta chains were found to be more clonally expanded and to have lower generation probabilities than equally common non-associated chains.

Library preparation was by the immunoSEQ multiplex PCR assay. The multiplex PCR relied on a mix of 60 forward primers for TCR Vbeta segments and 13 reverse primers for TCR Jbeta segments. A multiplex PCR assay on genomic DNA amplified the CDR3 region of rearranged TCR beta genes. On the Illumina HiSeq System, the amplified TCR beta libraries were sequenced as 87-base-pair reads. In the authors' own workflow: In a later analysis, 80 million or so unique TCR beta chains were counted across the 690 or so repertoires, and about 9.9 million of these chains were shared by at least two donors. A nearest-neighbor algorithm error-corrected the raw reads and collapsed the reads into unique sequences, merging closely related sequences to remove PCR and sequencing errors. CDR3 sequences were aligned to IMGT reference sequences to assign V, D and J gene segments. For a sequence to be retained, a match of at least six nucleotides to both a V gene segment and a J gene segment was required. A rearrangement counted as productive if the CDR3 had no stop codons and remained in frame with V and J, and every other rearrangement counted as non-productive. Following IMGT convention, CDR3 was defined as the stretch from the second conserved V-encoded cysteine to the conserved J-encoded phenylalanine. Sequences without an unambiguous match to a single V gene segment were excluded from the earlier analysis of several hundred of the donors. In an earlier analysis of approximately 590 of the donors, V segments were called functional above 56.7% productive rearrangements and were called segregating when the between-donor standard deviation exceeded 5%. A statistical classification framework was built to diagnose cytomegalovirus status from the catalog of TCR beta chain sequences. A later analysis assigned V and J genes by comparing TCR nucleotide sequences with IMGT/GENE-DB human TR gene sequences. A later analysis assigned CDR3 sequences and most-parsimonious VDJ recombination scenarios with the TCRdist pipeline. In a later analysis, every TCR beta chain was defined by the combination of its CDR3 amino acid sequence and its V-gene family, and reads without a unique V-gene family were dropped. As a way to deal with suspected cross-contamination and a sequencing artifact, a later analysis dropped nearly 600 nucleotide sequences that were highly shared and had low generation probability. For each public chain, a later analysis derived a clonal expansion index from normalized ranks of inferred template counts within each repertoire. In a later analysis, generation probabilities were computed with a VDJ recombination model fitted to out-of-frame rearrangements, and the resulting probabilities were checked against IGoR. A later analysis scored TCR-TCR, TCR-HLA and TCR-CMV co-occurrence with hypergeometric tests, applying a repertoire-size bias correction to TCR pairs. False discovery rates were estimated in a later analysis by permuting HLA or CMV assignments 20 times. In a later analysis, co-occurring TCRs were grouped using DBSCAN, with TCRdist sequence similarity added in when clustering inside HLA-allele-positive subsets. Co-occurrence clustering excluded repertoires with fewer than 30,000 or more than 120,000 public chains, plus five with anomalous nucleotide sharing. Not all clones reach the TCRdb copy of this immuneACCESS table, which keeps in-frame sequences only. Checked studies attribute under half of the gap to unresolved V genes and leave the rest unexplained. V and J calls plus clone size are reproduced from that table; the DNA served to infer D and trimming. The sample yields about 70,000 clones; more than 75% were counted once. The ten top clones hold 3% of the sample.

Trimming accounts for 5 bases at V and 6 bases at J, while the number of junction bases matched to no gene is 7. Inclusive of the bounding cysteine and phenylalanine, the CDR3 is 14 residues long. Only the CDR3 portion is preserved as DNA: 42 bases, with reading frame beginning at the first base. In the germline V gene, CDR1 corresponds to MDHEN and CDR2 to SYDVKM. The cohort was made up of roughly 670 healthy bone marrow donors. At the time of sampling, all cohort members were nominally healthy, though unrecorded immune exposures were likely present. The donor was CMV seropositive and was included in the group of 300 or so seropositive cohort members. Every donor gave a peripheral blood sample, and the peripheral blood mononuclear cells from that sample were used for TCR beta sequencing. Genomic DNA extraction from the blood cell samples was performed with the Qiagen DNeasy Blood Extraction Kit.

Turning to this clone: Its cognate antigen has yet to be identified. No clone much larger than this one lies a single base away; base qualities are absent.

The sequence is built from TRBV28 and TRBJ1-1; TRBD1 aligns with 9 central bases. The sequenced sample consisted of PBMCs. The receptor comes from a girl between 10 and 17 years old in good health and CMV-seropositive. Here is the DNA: TGTGCCAGCAGTATAACAGGGGGCTGGCCTGAAGCTTTCTTT. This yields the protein CASSITGGWPEAFF. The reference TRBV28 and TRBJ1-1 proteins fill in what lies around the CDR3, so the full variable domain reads DVKVTQSSRYLVKRTGEKVFLECVQDMDHENMFWYRQDPGLGLRLIYFSYDVKMKEKGDIPEGYSVSREKKERFSLILESASTNQTSMYLCASSITGGWPEAFFGQGTRLTVV.